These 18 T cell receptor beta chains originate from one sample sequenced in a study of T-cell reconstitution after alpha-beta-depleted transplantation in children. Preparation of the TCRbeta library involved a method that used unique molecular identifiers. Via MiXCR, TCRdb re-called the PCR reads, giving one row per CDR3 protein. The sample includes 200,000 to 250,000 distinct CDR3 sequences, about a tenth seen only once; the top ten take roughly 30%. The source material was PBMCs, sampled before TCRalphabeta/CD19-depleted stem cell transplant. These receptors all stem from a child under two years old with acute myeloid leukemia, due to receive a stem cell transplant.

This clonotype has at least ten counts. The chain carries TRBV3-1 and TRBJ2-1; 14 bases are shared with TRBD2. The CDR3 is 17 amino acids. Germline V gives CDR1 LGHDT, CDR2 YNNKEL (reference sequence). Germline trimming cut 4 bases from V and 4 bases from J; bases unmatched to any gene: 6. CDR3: CASSPMTSGRVYNEQFF. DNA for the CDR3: TGTGCCAGCAGCCCAATGACTAGCGGGAGGGTATACAATGAGCAGTTCTTC.

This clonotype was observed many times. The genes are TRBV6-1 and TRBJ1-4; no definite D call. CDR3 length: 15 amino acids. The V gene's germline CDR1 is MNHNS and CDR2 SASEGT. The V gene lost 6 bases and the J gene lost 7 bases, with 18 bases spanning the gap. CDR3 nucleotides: TGTGCCAGCAGGTCGGGCCCCGTCGTAGGTGAAAAACTGTTTTTT. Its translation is CASRSGPVVGEKLFF.

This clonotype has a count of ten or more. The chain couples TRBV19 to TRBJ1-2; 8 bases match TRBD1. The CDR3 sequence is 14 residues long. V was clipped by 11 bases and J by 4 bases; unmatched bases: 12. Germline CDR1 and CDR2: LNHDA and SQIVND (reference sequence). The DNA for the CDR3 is TGTGCCTCAATGGAGGCAGGGGGCTTCTATGGCTACACCTTC. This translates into CASMEAGGFYGYTF.

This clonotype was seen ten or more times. Written as DNA, the CDR3 is TGTGCCAGCAGTAGAAGCCTAGCGGGGGGAGACATTCAGTACTTC. Translation: CASSRSLAGGDIQYF. This chain uses TRBV28 with TRBJ2-4; 11 nucleotides line up with TRBD2. The CDR3 length is 15 residues. In germline, CDR1 is MDHEN, CDR2 SYDVKM. J was trimmed by 8 bases and V by 5 bases; bases with no gene match: 8.

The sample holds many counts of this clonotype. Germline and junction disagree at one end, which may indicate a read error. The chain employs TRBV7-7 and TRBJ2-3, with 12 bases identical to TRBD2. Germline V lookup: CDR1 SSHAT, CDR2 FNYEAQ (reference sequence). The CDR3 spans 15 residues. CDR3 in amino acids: CASSRLAGETDTQYF. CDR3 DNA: TGTGCTAGCAGCCGACTAGCGGGAGAGACAGATACGCAGTATTTT.

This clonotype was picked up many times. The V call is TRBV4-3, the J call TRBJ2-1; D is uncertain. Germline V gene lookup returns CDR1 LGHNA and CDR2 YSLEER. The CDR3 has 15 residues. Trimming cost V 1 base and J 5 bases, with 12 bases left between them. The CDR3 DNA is TGCGCCAGCAGCCAAGTATCCGACACTCACAATGAGCAGTTCTTC. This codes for CASSQVSDTHNEQFF.

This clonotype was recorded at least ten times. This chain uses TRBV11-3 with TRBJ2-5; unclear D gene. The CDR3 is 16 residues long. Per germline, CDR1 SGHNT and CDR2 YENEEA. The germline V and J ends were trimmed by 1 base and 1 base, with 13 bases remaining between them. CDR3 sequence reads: CASSLAGVGRQETQYF. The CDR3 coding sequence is TGTGCCAGCAGCTTAGCTGGGGTAGGACGCCAAGAGACCCAGTACTTC.

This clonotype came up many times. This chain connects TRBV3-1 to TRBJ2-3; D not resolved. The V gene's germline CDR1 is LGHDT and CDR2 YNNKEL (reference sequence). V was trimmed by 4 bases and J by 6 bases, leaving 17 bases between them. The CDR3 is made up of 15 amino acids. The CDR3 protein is CASSPWTAQADTQYF. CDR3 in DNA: TGTGCCAGCAGCCCGTGGACCGCTCAGGCGGATACGCAGTATTTT.

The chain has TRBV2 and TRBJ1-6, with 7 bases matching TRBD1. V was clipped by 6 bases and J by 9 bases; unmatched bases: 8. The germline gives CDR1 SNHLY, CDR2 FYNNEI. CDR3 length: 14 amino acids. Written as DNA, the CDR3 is TGTGCCAGCAGCGGGGACAGTGAGGGTTCACCCCTCCACTTT. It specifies CASSGDSEGSPLHF.

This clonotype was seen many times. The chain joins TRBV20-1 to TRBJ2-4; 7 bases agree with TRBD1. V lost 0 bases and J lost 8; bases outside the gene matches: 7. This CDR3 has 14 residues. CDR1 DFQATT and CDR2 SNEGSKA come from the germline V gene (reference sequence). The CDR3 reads CSARERGRTDIQYF. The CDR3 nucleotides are TGCAGTGCTAGAGAAAGGGGGCGAACCGACATTCAGTACTTC.

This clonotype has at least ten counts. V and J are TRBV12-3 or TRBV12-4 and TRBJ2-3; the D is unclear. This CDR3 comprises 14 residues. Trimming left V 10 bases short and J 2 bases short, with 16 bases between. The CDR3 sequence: CATSAESDTDTQYF. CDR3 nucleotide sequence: TGTGCCACCTCAGCAGAGAGCGACACAGATACGCAGTATTTT.

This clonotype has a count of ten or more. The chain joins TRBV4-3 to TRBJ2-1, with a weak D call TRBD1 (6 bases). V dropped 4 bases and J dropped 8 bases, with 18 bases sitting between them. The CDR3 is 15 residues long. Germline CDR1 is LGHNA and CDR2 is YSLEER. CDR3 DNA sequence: TGCGCCAGCAGCCGCGGACAGCCGCAAAACGATGAGCAGTTCTTC. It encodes CASSRGQPQNDEQFF.

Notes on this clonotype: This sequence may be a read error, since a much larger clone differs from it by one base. The CDR3 sequence: CASSRQGTGELSF. Written as DNA, the CDR3 is TGTGCCAGCAGCCGACAGGGAACGGGGGAGCTGTCTTTT. The genes are TRBV3-1 and TRBJ2-2, with D possibly TRBD1 on 7 matching bases. Germline lookup yields CDR1 LGHDT and CDR2 YNNKEL (reference sequence). The CDR3 totals 13 residues.

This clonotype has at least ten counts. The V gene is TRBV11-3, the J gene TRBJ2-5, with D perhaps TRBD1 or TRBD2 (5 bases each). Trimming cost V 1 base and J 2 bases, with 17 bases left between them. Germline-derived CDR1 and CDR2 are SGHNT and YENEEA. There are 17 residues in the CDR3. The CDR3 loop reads CASSLALLGRKQETQYF. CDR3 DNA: TGTGCCAGCAGCTTAGCACTCCTGGGACGGAAGCAAGAGACCCAGTACTTC.

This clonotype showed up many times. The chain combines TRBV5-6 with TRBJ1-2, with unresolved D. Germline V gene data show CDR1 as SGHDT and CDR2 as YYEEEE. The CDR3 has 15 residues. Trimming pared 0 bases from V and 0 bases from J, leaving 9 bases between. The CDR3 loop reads CASSLAWATNYGYTF. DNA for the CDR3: TGTGCCAGCAGCTTGGCCTGGGCCACTAACTATGGCTACACCTTC. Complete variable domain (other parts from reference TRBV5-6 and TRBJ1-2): DAGVTQSPTHLIKTRGQQVTLRCSPKSGHDTVSWYQQALGQGPQFIFQYYEEEERQRGNFPDRFSGHQFPNYSSELNVNALLLGDSALYLCASSLAWATNYGYTFGSGTRLTVV.

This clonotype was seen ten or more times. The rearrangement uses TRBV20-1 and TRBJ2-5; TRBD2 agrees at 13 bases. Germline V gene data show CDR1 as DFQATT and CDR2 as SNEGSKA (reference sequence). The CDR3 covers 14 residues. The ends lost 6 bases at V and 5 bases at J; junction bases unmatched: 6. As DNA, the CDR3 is TGCAGTGCGGAACTAGCGGGGGGGCCGGAGACCCAGTACTTC. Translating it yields CSAELAGGPETQYF.

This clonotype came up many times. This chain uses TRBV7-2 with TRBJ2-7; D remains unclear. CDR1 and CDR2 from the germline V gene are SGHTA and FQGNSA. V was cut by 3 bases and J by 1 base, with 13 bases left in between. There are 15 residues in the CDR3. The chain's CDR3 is CASSFGYQESYEQYF. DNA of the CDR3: TGTGCCAGCAGCTTCGGTTACCAGGAGTCCTACGAGCAGTACTTC.

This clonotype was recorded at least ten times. The CDR3 region is CASKDRGDTGELFF. CDR3 bases: TGTGCCAGCAAGGACAGGGGGGACACCGGGGAGCTGTTTTTT. V is TRBV6-4 and J is TRBJ2-2; 10 bases are a match to TRBD1. V was clipped by 7 bases and J by 3 bases; unmatched bases: 2. Per the germline V gene, CDR1 is MRHNA and CDR2 is SNTAGT. There are 14 residues in the CDR3.